One and the same sample provided the 15 T cell receptor beta chains below, sequenced in a study of T cells after yellow fever vaccination. TCRdb redid the calling of the 5' RACE reads with MiXCR, one entry per CDR3 protein. The sample shows hundreds of thousands of distinct CDR3 sequences, over 15% of them seen only once. This specimen was PBMCs, taken 15 days after the yellow fever booster vaccination. These receptors were obtained from a man aged 25 to 45 who received the YFV17D yellow fever vaccine.

Comments on this clonotype: At one of its ends the junction is not consistent with the germline gene, which may arise from a read error. J is TRBJ2-1 and V is TRBV27; D is possibly TRBD1 or TRBD2 (5 bases each). This CDR3 is built from 14 residues. Germline CDR1 MNHEY, CDR2 SMNVEV (reference sequence). The DNA for the CDR3 is TGTACCAGCAGTATGAGGGTCTCCAGGGATGAGCAGTTCTTC. As protein: CTSSMRVSRDEQFF.

This clonotype was observed a few times. The rearrangement links TRBV7-2 to TRBJ2-7, with TRBD1 identical over 10 bases. This CDR3 is built from 15 residues. The V gene's germline CDR1 is SGHTA and CDR2 FQGNSA. V was pared by 3 bases and J by 7 bases, with 9 bases of the junction left unmatched. The CDR3 loop is CASSLRDRGVWEQYF. CDR3 in DNA: TGTGCCAGCAGCTTGCGGGACAGGGGTGTTTGGGAGCAGTACTTC.

This clonotype has a handful of counts. This chain joins TRBV20-1 and TRBJ2-7; 8 nucleotides match TRBD2. There are 14 residues in the CDR3. CDR1 DFQATT and CDR2 SNEGSKA come from the germline V gene (reference sequence). With 3 bases clipped from V and 2 bases from J, the junction kept 6 bases outside the gene matches. The CDR3 protein is CSASGEGLAYEQYF. The CDR3 nucleotides read TGCAGTGCTAGCGGAGAGGGACTAGCCTACGAGCAGTACTTC.

This clonotype was seen a handful of times. The chain links TRBV12-3 or TRBV12-4 to TRBJ2-3, with D possibly matching TRBD2 (6 bases). The CDR3 has 13 amino acids. The ends were cut back, 4 bases at V and 13 bases at J, with 18 bases in the middle. The CDR3 region has the DNA TGTGCCAGCAGTTCCGCTCTGGGGACTCTTGAGTATTTT. Residues: CASSSALGTLEYF.

This clonotype was picked up a small number of times. This sequence joins TRBV29-1 and TRBJ1-3; no firm D call. CDR3 size: 14 residues. Trimming took 6 bases from V and 0 from J, leaving 12 bases between them. Germline assignment: CDR1 SQVTM and CDR2 ANQGSEA. The CDR3 reads CSVLRSSSGNTIYF. The CDR3 DNA is TGCAGCGTCCTCAGGTCGAGCTCTGGAAACACCATATATTTT. Combining the CDR3 with reference TRBV29-1 and TRBJ1-3 gives the whole variable domain SAVISQKPSRDICQRGTSLTIQCQVDSQVTMMFWYRQQPGQSLTLIATANQGSEATYESGFVIDKFPISRPNLTFSTLTVSNMSPEDSSIYLCSVLRSSSGNTIYFGEGSWLTVV.

The gene calls are TRBV28 and TRBJ2-4; D possibly corresponds to TRBD1 (5 bases). CDR3 size: 13 residues. Per the germline V gene, CDR1 is MDHEN and CDR2 is SYDVKM. CDR3 bases: TGTGCGTCAGGCCAGGGAGCCAAAAACATTCAGTACTTC. Amino acids: CASGQGAKNIQYF.

V usage is TRBV12-3 or TRBV12-4 and J usage is TRBJ2-1; 11 bases map to TRBD2. The CDR3 runs to 15 residues. Trimming cost V 5 bases and J 10 bases; bases outside gene matches: 10. The DNA for the CDR3 is TGTGCCAGCAGTGCGACTAGCGGGGCCGGGGGGGAGCAGTTCTTC. Translated, it gives CASSATSGAGGEQFF.

This clonotype was seen ten or more times. The rearrangement joins TRBV6-1 to TRBJ2-7; tentatively, D is TRBD1 (6 bases). CDR1 and CDR2 (germline): MNHNS, SASEGT. The V gene lost 6 bases and the J gene lost 1 base, with 10 bases spanning the gap. The CDR3 contains 13 residues. CDR3 amino acids: CASRPTGSYEQYF. The CDR3 DNA follows: TGTGCCAGCAGACCCACAGGGTCCTACGAGCAGTACTTC.

The chain employs TRBV4-3 and TRBJ2-1, with 9 nucleotides matching TRBD2. This CDR3 is 15 amino acids long. Unmatched junction bases numbered 8, after V lost 8 bases and J lost 3 bases. Germline lookup yields CDR1 LGHNA and CDR2 YSLEER. DNA of the CDR3: TGCGCCAGCGGGAACGGCGGGAGGGGCTACAATGAGCAGTTCTTC. Its translation is CASGNGGRGYNEQFF.

In this sample, this clonotype turned up a few times. The gene calls are TRBV10-3 and TRBJ2-2; TRBD2 is a possible D gene (5 bases). Looked up from germline, CDR1 is ENHRY and CDR2 is SYGVKD. There are 14 residues in the CDR3. Trimming took 4 bases from V and 4 from J, leaving 10 bases between them. The CDR3 nucleotides are TGTGCCATCAGTGCGGTGGGGAGCACCGGGGAGCTGTTTTTT. Translating it yields CAISAVGSTGELFF.

The chain carries TRBV7-2 and TRBJ2-3; perhaps TRBD1 as D (5 bases). This CDR3 region has 13 residues. In germline, CDR1 is SGHTA, CDR2 FQGNSA. V gave up 4 bases and J gave up 4 bases, with 9 bases separating them. In DNA, the CDR3 is TGTGCCAGCAGCTACAGGATTCCAGATACGCAGTATTTT. Residues: CASSYRIPDTQYF.

This clonotype was counted a few times. The genes are TRBV12-3 or TRBV12-4 and TRBJ1-4, with TRBD1 matching over 10 bases. The CDR3 is 16 amino acids. The V and J ends lost 4 bases and 3 bases, in that order; junction bases with no gene match: 5. The CDR3 nucleotides are TGTGCCAGCAGTTCTGACAGGGGGCGCGCTAATGAAAAACTGTTTTTT. Translating gives CASSSDRGRANEKLFF.

This clonotype was picked up a small number of times. In DNA form, the CDR3 reads TGCGCCAGCAGCCAAGTGTTCGGGGGTGACCGGGAGCTGTTTTTT. This codes for CASSQVFGGDRELFF. The chain uses TRBV4-3 and TRBJ2-2; a possible D gene is TRBD2 (6 bases). The germline V and J ends were trimmed by 1 base and 9 bases, with 15 bases remaining between them. The CDR3 is 15 amino acids. Germline V gives CDR1 LGHNA, CDR2 YSLEER.

This clonotype appeared a few times. The V call is TRBV28, the J call TRBJ1-6; the D is unclear. The germline V gene encodes CDR1 MDHEN and CDR2 SYDVKM. V was pared by 6 bases and J by 7 bases, with 22 bases between. The CDR3 contains 17 residues. The CDR3 spells CASRNRATKKGNSPLHF. In DNA, the CDR3 is TGTGCCAGCAGAAACCGGGCCACCAAAAAGGGCAATTCACCCCTCCACTTT.

The genes are TRBV20-1 and TRBJ2-5; D remains ambiguous. The CDR3 totals 12 residues. The ends were cut back, 1 base at V and 0 bases at J, with 3 bases in the middle. Germline CDR1 DFQATT, CDR2 SNEGSKA (reference sequence). The CDR3 coding sequence is TGCAGTGCTAGAGGAAACCAAGAGACCCAGTACTTC. It is translated as CSARGNQETQYF.